The 13 T cell receptor beta chains reported below all come from one sample, sequenced in a study of read filtering for tumor transcriptome and immune sequencing. From about 0.4 ug of RNA, a library with molecular barcoded alpha/delta and beta/gamma adaptors was made. TCRdb itself ran the reads through MiXCR, one entry per CDR3 protein. The table records tens of thousands of distinct CDR3 sequences, around 14% of them present only once. Sequencing was carried out using a population of CD138-negative cells sorted from bone marrow. The receptors originated from a donor aged 40 or over with multiple myeloma.

This clonotype was recorded at least ten times. The chain recombines TRBV5-1 with TRBJ2-1; 10 nucleotides align to TRBD2. The CDR3 consists of 21 residues. With 4 bases clipped from V and 4 bases from J, the junction kept 23 bases outside the gene matches. Germline loops: CDR1 SGHRS, CDR2 YFSETQ. The CDR3 sequence is CASSLFTSGTGSGEGYNEQFF. The DNA of the CDR3 is TGCGCCAGCAGCCTCTTCACTAGCGGGACCGGGTCGGGCGAAGGATACAATGAGCAGTTCTTC.

This clonotype was recorded many times. V usage is TRBV20-1 and J usage is TRBJ2-1; D is unclear. Germline CDR1 DFQATT, CDR2 SNEGSKA (reference sequence). V lost 4 bases and J 10 bases, leaving 11 bases between the germline ends. The CDR3 totals 11 residues. CDR3 nucleotides: TGCAGTGCTACGCTAGATCCCGAGCAGTTCTTC. Amino acid sequence: CSATLDPEQFF.

This clonotype was observed many times. The chain uses TRBV20-1 and TRBJ2-1; 12 bases align to TRBD2. The V gene's germline CDR1 is DFQATT and CDR2 SNEGSKA (reference sequence). This CDR3 spans 15 amino acids. The ends lost 6 bases at V and 5 bases at J; junction bases unmatched: 8. CDR3 nucleotides: TGCAGTGCAAAATGGACTAGCGGGACGGACAATGAGCAGTTCTTC. This codes for CSAKWTSGTDNEQFF.

This clonotype occurred a few times. The genes are TRBV24-1 and TRBJ2-3, with D perhaps TRBD2 (6 bases). The CDR3 consists of 17 residues. Germline V gene sequence: CDR1 KGHDR, CDR2 SFDVKD. V gave up 0 bases and J gave up 0 bases, with 12 bases separating them. CDR3: CATSDLLSGTSTDTQYF. The CDR3 DNA follows: TGTGCCACCAGTGATTTGCTTTCGGGGACTAGCACAGATACGCAGTATTTT.

This clonotype was seen repeatedly, ten times or more. This sequence joins TRBV28 and TRBJ1-2, with a weak D call TRBD1 (6 bases). The length of the CDR3 is 12 residues. CDR1 is MDHEN, CDR2 SYDVKM, per germline. V was trimmed by 5 bases and J by 8 bases, leaving 12 bases between them. The CDR3 DNA follows: TGTGCCAGCAGTGAACAGGGCTCCGGCTACACCTTC. This encodes CASSEQGSGYTF.

This clonotype was counted ten times or more. The gene calls are TRBV20-1 and TRBJ1-1; D is unclear. Trimming cost V 6 bases and J 0 bases, with 2 bases left between them. The germline CDR1 and CDR2 sequences are DFQATT and SNEGSKA (reference sequence). The CDR3 runs 10 residues. CDR3 protein: CSALNTEAFF. The CDR3 nucleotides read TGCAGTGCCCTGAACACTGAAGCTTTCTTT.

This clonotype showed up many times. This sequence joins TRBV5-1 and TRBJ2-1; a possible D gene is TRBD1 (5 bases). Trimming cost V 0 bases and J 15 bases, with 10 bases left between them. The CDR3 contains 11 residues. CDR1 is SGHRS, CDR2 YFSETQ, per germline. The CDR3 is CASSLEGKGFF. CDR3 bases: TGCGCCAGCAGCTTGGAGGGGAAGGGGTTCTTC.

In this sample, this clonotype turned up many times. The chain has TRBV5-6 and TRBJ1-5; TRBD1 matches at 9 bases. Germline trimming cut 1 base from V and 9 bases from J; bases unmatched to any gene: 8. The CDR3 runs to 15 residues. Germline V gene sequence: CDR1 SGHDT, CDR2 YYEEEE. DNA for the CDR3: TGTGCCAGCAGCTTGAAACAGGGGGCAGAGGGGCCCCAGCATTTT. It yields the protein CASSLKQGAEGPQHF.

At least ten counts were recorded for this clonotype. CDR3 residues: CASSLRPGTGASPWETQYF. The CDR3 nucleotides read TGTGCCAGCAGCTTACGACCCGGGACAGGGGCCTCTCCTTGGGAGACCCAGTACTTC. The chain carries TRBV7-3 and TRBJ2-5, with TRBD1 identical over 10 bases. J lost 5 bases, V lost 2 bases, and 17 bases had no gene match. The CDR3 contains 19 residues. Germline CDR1 and CDR2: SGHTA and FQGTGA.

There are many counts of this clonotype. The chain is built from TRBV5-4 and TRBJ2-3; maybe TRBD2 (6 bases). CDR1 and CDR2 (germline): SGHNT, YYREEE (reference sequence). Trimming removed 2 bases at V and 2 bases at J, with 9 bases between. This CDR3 region has 14 residues. The CDR3 DNA follows: TGTGCCAGCAGCTTTAGCGGAAACACAGATACGCAGTATTTT. Translation gives CASSFSGNTDTQYF.

This clonotype was detected many times. The rearrangement links TRBV6-1 to TRBJ2-7; 10 bases are a match to TRBD2. The V segment lost 3 bases and the J segment 2 bases; nucleotides outside the gene matches: 4. CDR1 and CDR2 (germline): MNHNS, SASEGT. CDR3 length: 15 amino acids. CDR3 DNA: TGTGCCAGCAGTGAGACCGGGACTAGCGCCTACGAGCAGTACTTC. Encoded protein: CASSETGTSAYEQYF.

Many counts were recorded for this clonotype. The chain uses TRBV6-6 and TRBJ2-5, with 8 bases that match TRBD1. The V gene's germline CDR1 is MNHNY and CDR2 SVGAGI (reference sequence). The CDR3 has 16 residues. The ends lost 3 bases at V and 5 bases at J; junction bases unmatched: 11. The CDR3 DNA reads TGTGCCAGCAGTTATGATGTTCAGGGGGCGGGGGAGACCCAGTACTTC. This translates into CASSYDVQGAGETQYF.

This clonotype showed up many times. The chain employs TRBV7-9 and TRBJ2-7, with 11 bases lining up with TRBD2. Germline assignment: CDR1 SEHNR and CDR2 FQNEAQ (reference sequence). V lost 4 bases, J lost 11 bases, and 10 bases stayed unmatched. This CDR3 has 14 residues. The CDR3 region has the DNA TGTGCCAGCAGCTCACTAGCGGGGGCCCGGATGAAGTACTTC. It codes for CASSSLAGARMKYF. The whole variable domain, filled in from reference TRBV7-9 and TRBJ2-7, reads DTGVSQNPRHKITKRGQNVTFRCDPISEHNRLYWYRQTLGQGPEFLTYFQNEAQLEKSRLLSDRFSAERPKGSFSTLEIQRTEQGDSAMYLCASSSLAGARMKYFGPGTRLTVT.